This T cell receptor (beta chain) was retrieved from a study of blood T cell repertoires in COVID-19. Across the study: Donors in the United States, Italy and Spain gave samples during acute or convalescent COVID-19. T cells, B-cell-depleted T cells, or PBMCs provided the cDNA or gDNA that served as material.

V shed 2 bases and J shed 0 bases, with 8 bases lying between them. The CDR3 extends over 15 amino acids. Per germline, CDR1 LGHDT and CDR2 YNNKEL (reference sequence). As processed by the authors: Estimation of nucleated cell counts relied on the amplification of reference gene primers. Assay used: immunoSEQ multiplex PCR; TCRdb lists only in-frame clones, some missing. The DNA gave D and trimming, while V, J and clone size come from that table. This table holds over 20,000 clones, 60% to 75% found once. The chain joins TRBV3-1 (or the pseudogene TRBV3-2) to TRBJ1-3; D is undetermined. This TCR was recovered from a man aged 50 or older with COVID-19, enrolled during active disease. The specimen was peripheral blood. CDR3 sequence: CASSQREGSGNTIYF. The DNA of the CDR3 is TGTGCCAGCAGCCAACGGGAGGGCTCTGGAAACACCATATATTTT.